The 27 T cell receptor beta chains in this list originate from one sample, sequenced in a study of Ad26.COV2.S vaccination and SARS-CoV-2 variants. Treatment specified: around 19 received Ad26.COV2.S at low or high dose, single or two shots; roughly 5 received placebo; per-sample allocation not given. Sampling happened 63 days after the first vaccine or placebo injection. Assay: immunoSEQ multiplex PCR; the TCRdb copy retains only in-frame clones and omits some. The sample holds about 480,000 clones, roughly 85% seen once. This material consisted of peripheral blood, taken in a trial of Ad26.COV2.S vaccine versus placebo. The receptors come from a person aged 18-65 years who received the Ad26.COV2.S COVID-19 vaccine or a placebo.

The V gene is TRBV4-3, the J gene TRBJ2-1; perhaps TRBD2 as D (6 bases). The V and J ends lost 2 bases and 5 bases respectively, with 13 bases between them. The CDR3 length is 15 residues. Germline values: CDR1 LGHNA, CDR2 YSLEER. As DNA, the CDR3 is TGCGCCAGCAGCCAATCTGCGACTAGTAACAATGAGCAGTTCTTC. This sequence encodes CASSQSATSNNEQFF.

CDR3 sequence: CASSLAGGRGATPV. In nucleotides, the CDR3 is TGTGCCAGCAGCTTGGCAGGGGGCAGGGGGGCTACTCCGGTT. The V call is TRBV5-6, the J call TRBJ2-7; 8 bases map to TRBD1. This CDR3 comprises 14 residues. Germline loops: CDR1 SGHDT, CDR2 YYEEEE.

The genes are TRBV30 and TRBJ2-7, with a tentative D call TRBD2 (6 bases). Germline V gene lookup returns CDR1 GTSNPN and CDR2 SVGIG (reference sequence). The CDR3 totals 12 residues. V shed 3 bases and J shed 7 bases, with 13 bases lying between them. The CDR3 loop is CAWSPRRGEQYF. The DNA for the CDR3 is TGTGCCTGGAGCCCTCGTCGGGGGGAGCAGTACTTC.

The gene calls are TRBV25-1 and TRBJ2-3, with D tentatively TRBD2 (6 bases). V gave up 2 bases and J gave up 4 bases, with 13 bases separating them. The CDR3 has 15 amino acids. In germline, CDR1 is MGHDK, CDR2 SYGVNS. For the CDR3, the DNA is TGTGCCAGCAGTGAACCCCGGGACTCTCCAGATACGCAGTATTTT. Protein product: CASSEPRDSPDTQYF. Supplemented by reference TRBV25-1 and TRBJ2-3, the full variable domain reads EADIYQTPRYLVIGTGKKITLECSQTMGHDKMYWYQQDPGMELHLIHYSYGVNSTEKGDLSSESTVSRIRTEHFPLTLESARPSHTSQYLCASSEPRDSPDTQYFGPGTRLTVL.

V and J are TRBV5-5 and TRBJ1-2, with 10 bases matching TRBD1. CDR3 length: 15 amino acids. The V and J ends lost 4 bases and 2 bases, in that order; junction bases with no gene match: 5. Germline lookup yields CDR1 SGHKS and CDR2 YYEKEE (reference sequence). The CDR3 region has the DNA TGTGCCAGCAGCCAGACAGGGGGCGCGAACTATGGCTACACCTTC. This codes for CASSQTGGANYGYTF.

The chain combines TRBV30 with TRBJ1-2; 7 nucleotides align to TRBD1. CDR1 is GTSNPN and CDR2 is SVGIG in the germline V gene (reference sequence). Trimming removed 0 bases from V and 4 bases from J; junction bases left unmatched: 11. This CDR3 has 16 residues. The CDR3 protein is CAWSVKRWQGGYGYTF. The CDR3 DNA reads TGTGCCTGGAGTGTAAAAAGGTGGCAGGGGGGCTATGGCTACACCTTC.

The rearrangement joins TRBV27 to TRBJ1-5; D remains unclear. CDR1 is MNHEY and CDR2 is SMNVEV in the germline V gene (reference sequence). The CDR3 sequence is 14 residues long. Trimming removed 3 bases from V and 7 bases from J, with 13 bases in between. The CDR3: CASSFEGLYQPQHF. As DNA, the CDR3 is TGTGCCAGCAGTTTTGAGGGCCTCTACCAGCCCCAGCATTTT.

This clone was seen more than once but under ten times. The DNA of the CDR3 is TGTGCCAGCAGTTCCCGATTGGGGTCGGACGGCTACGAGCAGTACTTC. Translated: CASSSRLGSDGYEQYF. The V gene is TRBV28, the J gene TRBJ2-7; D is unresolved. V lost 4 bases to trimming and J lost 3 bases, with 19 bases between them. Germline V lookup: CDR1 MDHEN, CDR2 SYDVKM. The CDR3 runs 16 residues. Supplemented by reference TRBV28 and TRBJ2-7, the full variable domain reads DVKVTQSSRYLVKRTGEKVFLECVQDMDHENMFWYRQDPGLGLRLIYFSYDVKMKEKGDIPEGYSVSREKKERFSLILESASTNQTSMYLCASSSRLGSDGYEQYFGPGTRLTVT.

The V and J genes are TRBV19 and TRBJ1-5; possibly TRBD1 for D (5 bases). The CDR3 is 18 residues long. Trimming pared 3 bases from V and 2 bases from J, leaving 20 bases between. Germline V lookup: CDR1 LNHDA, CDR2 SQIVND (reference sequence). The CDR3 loop reads CASSILPGGTIRNQPQHF. The CDR3 nucleotides are TGTGCCAGTAGTATTCTGCCGGGGGGAACCATTCGCAATCAGCCCCAGCATTTT. Full variable domain (rest looked up from reference TRBV19 and TRBJ1-5): DGGITQSPKYLFRKEGQNVTLSCEQNLNHDAMYWYRQDPGQGLRLIYYSQIVNDFQKGDIAEGYSVSREKKESFPLTVTSAQKNPTAFYLCASSILPGGTIRNQPQHFGDGTRLSIL.

The chain recombines TRBV5-1 with TRBJ2-7; 9 positions agree with TRBD2. The CDR3 is 15 residues long. With V trimmed by 4 bases and J by 7 bases, 12 bases remained unmatched. Germline CDR1 reads SGHRS; CDR2 reads YFSETQ. This CDR3 is CASSKGLAALGEQYF. The CDR3 bases are TGCGCCAGCAGCAAGGGACTAGCTGCGTTGGGGGAGCAGTACTTC.

The chain carries TRBV5-1 and TRBJ1-6; no reliable D call. The germline CDR1 and CDR2 sequences are SGHRS and YFSETQ. The CDR3 has 15 residues. Trimming shortened V by 0 bases and J by 5 bases, and 9 bases separated the two germline ends. The CDR3 loop reads CASSLARQNNSPLHF. The CDR3, as DNA: TGCGCCAGCAGCTTGGCAAGGCAAAATAATTCACCCCTCCACTTT.

The chain employs TRBV28 and TRBJ1-1, with D maybe TRBD1 (6 bases). Germline values: CDR1 MDHEN, CDR2 SYDVKM. The CDR3 length is 17 residues. Trimming took 7 bases from V and 1 from J, leaving 22 bases between them. CDR3 sequence: CASIYSGGAPRNTEAFF. The CDR3 DNA sequence: TGTGCCAGCATTTACAGTGGGGGGGCGCCTAGGAACACTGAAGCTTTCTTT.

The rearrangement links TRBV6-2 or TRBV6-3 to TRBJ2-1, with 9 bases matching TRBD2. The CDR3 is 16 residues long. Germline CDR1 and CDR2: MNHEY and SVGEGT. Germline trimming cut 0 bases from V and 8 bases from J; bases unmatched to any gene: 8. CDR3 DNA: TGTGCCAGCAGTTACTCGAGGGCGGGAGGGGGCCATGAGCAGTTCTTC. Translated: CASSYSRAGGGHEQFF.

This chain connects TRBV30 to TRBJ1-2; 8 positions match TRBD1. Germline assignment: CDR1 GTSNPN and CDR2 SVGIG (reference sequence). V lost 0 bases, J lost 4 bases, and 4 bases stayed unmatched. CDR3 length equals 14 residues. CDR3 loop: CAWSVDRDPYGYTF. CDR3 sequence (DNA): TGTGCCTGGAGTGTGGACAGGGACCCCTATGGCTACACCTTC. The variable domain in full, with the rest retrieved from reference TRBV30 and TRBJ1-2, is SQTIHQWPATLVQPVGSPLSLECTVEGTSNPNLYWYRQAAGRGLQLLFYSVGIGQISSEVPQNLSASRPQDRQFILSSKKLLLSDSGFYLCAWSVDRDPYGYTFGSGTRLTVV.

This clone was detected only once. V and J are TRBV30 and TRBJ2-1; the D is unclear. Germline values: CDR1 GTSNPN, CDR2 SVGIG (reference sequence). Trimming removed 4 bases from V and 5 bases from J, with 12 bases in between. This CDR3 is 13 amino acids long. The CDR3 DNA sequence: TGTGCCTGGATCACAGAGGCTAACAATGAGCAGTTCTTC. Protein product: CAWITEANNEQFF.

The chain recombines TRBV7-8 with TRBJ1-6; tentatively, D is TRBD1 (6 bases). Germline values: CDR1 SGHVS, CDR2 FQNEAQ. V lost 4 bases, J lost 9 bases, and 13 bases lay in between. The CDR3 consists of 14 residues. The CDR3 DNA sequence: TGTGCCAGCAGCTCCGAGGGGGGGAGTTCACCCCTCCACTTT. It specifies CASSSEGGSSPLHF. The complete variable domain, with remaining parts taken from reference TRBV7-8 and TRBJ1-6, reads GAGVSQSPRYKVAKRGQDVALRCDPISGHVSLFWYQQALGQGPEFLTYFQNEAQLDKSGLPSDRFFAERPEGSVSTLKIQRTQQEDSAVYLCASSSEGGSSPLHFGNGTRLTVT.

The rearrangement uses TRBV5-1 and TRBJ2-5; no clear D. The V end lost 0 bases, the J end lost 5 bases, and 8 bases lay between the germline ends. Germline lookup yields CDR1 SGHRS and CDR2 YFSETQ. This CDR3 is 13 amino acids long. The CDR3 region is CASSLGLLETQYF. The CDR3, as DNA: TGCGCCAGCAGCTTGGGGCTTCTGGAGACCCAGTACTTC.

The sample holds one count of this clone. The genes are TRBV19 and TRBJ1-1; D is perhaps TRBD1 (5 bases). Germline-derived CDR1 and CDR2 are LNHDA and SQIVND (reference sequence). V lost 5 bases and J 4 bases, leaving 20 bases between the germline ends. This CDR3 spans 16 amino acids. The CDR3: CASSLGGATLATEAFF. CDR3 DNA sequence: TGTGCCAGTAGTCTTGGTGGGGCCACTCTAGCCACTGAAGCTTTCTTT.

This chain links TRBV12-3 or TRBV12-4 with TRBJ2-6, with D unclear. This CDR3 contains 12 residues. The V and J ends lost 11 bases and 0 bases respectively, with 5 bases between them. The CDR3 DNA is TGTGCCTCTGACTCTGGGGCCAACGTCCTGACTTTC. The encoded protein is CASDSGANVLTF.

J is TRBJ2-3 and V is TRBV14; D perhaps matches TRBD2 (5 bases). This CDR3 spans 16 amino acids. Germline-derived CDR1 and CDR2 are SGHDN and FVKESK. V lost 1 base to trimming and J lost 5 bases, with 16 bases between them. CDR3 nucleotides: TGTGCCAGCAGCCAAGTTCTTGACGGGGTAGGAGATACGCAGTATTTT. Translating it yields CASSQVLDGVGDTQYF.

The V and J genes are TRBV9 and TRBJ2-1, with 14 bases identical to TRBD2. CDR3 size: 15 residues. Trimming removed 4 bases from V and 6 bases from J; junction bases left unmatched: 3. The germline gives CDR1 SGDLS, CDR2 YYNGEE. The CDR3 here is CASSMTSGGANEQFF. CDR3 nucleotides: TGTGCCAGCAGCATGACTAGCGGGGGGGCCAATGAGCAGTTCTTC.

The genes are TRBV30 and TRBJ1-2, with 7 positions matching TRBD1. V shed 2 bases, J shed 8 bases, and the junction held 8 bases outside the gene matches. The CDR3 spans 13 residues. The germline gives CDR1 GTSNPN, CDR2 SVGIG (reference sequence). CDR3 amino acids: CAWSPLTGYGYTF. The CDR3 nucleotides are TGTGCCTGGAGTCCCTTGACAGGGTACGGCTACACCTTC.

The chain is built from TRBV9 and TRBJ2-7; TRBD2 might be the D (6 bases). The germline V gene has CDR1 SGDLS and CDR2 YYNGEE. The V and J ends lost 0 bases and 2 bases respectively, with 15 bases between them. There are 16 residues in the CDR3. The CDR3 bases are TGTGCCAGCAGCGTAGGGGAGGAAGGAAACCCCTACGAGCAGTACTTC. Encoded protein: CASSVGEEGNPYEQYF. The full variable domain, with the rest looked up from reference TRBV9 and TRBJ2-7, is DSGVTQTPKHLITATGQRVTLRCSPRSGDLSVYWYQQSLDQGLQFLIQYYNGEERAKGNILERFSAQQFPDLHSELNLSSLELGDSALYFCASSVGEEGNPYEQYFGPGTRLTVT.

The chain joins TRBV14 to TRBJ2-1, with D uncertain. This CDR3 comprises 16 residues. The V and J ends lost 5 bases and 4 bases respectively, with 18 bases between them. Germline loops: CDR1 SGHDN, CDR2 FVKESK. DNA for the CDR3: TGTGCCAGCAGCGCCATTCCCCCGTCGAGATACAATGAGCAGTTCTTC. It specifies CASSAIPPSRYNEQFF.

This chain uses TRBV15 with TRBJ2-1, with D maybe TRBD1 (6 bases). Germline CDR1 LNHNV, CDR2 YYDKDF (reference sequence). CDR3 size: 15 residues. V gave up 5 bases and J gave up 4 bases, with 15 bases separating them. The CDR3 loop is CATSSPGTQYNEQFF. The CDR3 region has the DNA TGTGCCACCAGCTCCCCCGGGACACAGTACAATGAGCAGTTCTTC.

This chain links TRBV18 with TRBJ1-1; TRBD1 might be the D (5 bases). The germline V gene has CDR1 KGHSH and CDR2 LQKENI. Deletions cut 1 base from V and 0 bases from J, with 15 bases between. CDR3 length: 17 residues. CDR3 DNA sequence: TGTGCCAGCTCACCACAGTCCGTCGGGGGTCTGAACACTGAAGCTTTCTTT. It translates to CASSPQSVGGLNTEAFF.

The chain has TRBV6-1 and TRBJ2-7; TRBD2 matches at 9 bases. Germline V gives CDR1 MNHNS, CDR2 SASEGT. Trimming cost V 4 bases and J 0 bases; bases outside gene matches: 13. This CDR3 is built from 18 residues. Written as DNA, the CDR3 is TGTGCCAGCAGTGTTGTTATGGCGGCTAGCGGGACCTCCTACGAGCAGTACTTC. It specifies CASSVVMAASGTSYEQYF.